Reported below is one T cell receptor (beta chain). Its target antigen remains unknown. The record has no base qualities; no much larger clone is one base away. Graves' hyperthyroidism was defined as stable when no progression to ophthalmopathy occurred over 18 months of follow-up. Hyperthyroidism patients were newly diagnosed, had a disease duration of under 2 months, and were aged 18 to 65 years. Any patient with an uncontrolled infection, another autoimmune disease, pregnancy or lactation was excluded. Clinical symptoms, serum thyroxine and TRAb, thyroid ultrasound, and orbital computed tomography formed the basis for the diagnoses. PBMCs were isolated from more than 9 ml of fresh peripheral blood by Ficoll-Paque density gradient centrifugation. Total RNA was extracted using Trizol reagent, and RNA quality was assessed on an Agilent 2100 Bioanalyzer. Amplification of TCR beta CDR3 regions was carried out from RNA transcripts. The TCR CDR3 was subjected to a first round of RT-PCR using the HTBI primer set and the Qiagen OneStep RT-PCR kit. A second multiplex PCR round built the libraries, followed by size selection and purification. Paired-end sequencing of the libraries was performed with 100 bp reads on an Illumina HiSeq2000. The published analysis was carried out like this. SOAPnuke was used to process the raw data, removing reads that contained adapters or uncalled bases, had a mean Phred below 15, or lacked an exact match to the constant primer or identifier. High-quality paired reads were merged with COPE v1.2.5, and unique nucleotide sequences were defined as clonotypes. Clonotypes were aligned to IMGT TRBV, TRBD and TRBJ reference segments using MiTCR v1.1. The analysis included only V-J combinations with a frequency above 0.0001, which together covered 99.2% of the repertoires. A TCS score was defined as the ratio of F50 (clonal expansion) to E x V (chaos), with BLOSUM62-based TCRdist applied between CDR3 peptides within each V-J. Welch's t-statistics and random forest reduced around 520 V-J features to roughly 13, which were used in a naive Bayes classifier (R e1071). TCRdb's own reprocessing of the public reads used fastp at Q25 and MiXCR and kept productive beta chains. For every CDR3 protein sequence, its rows merge into one entry that carries the most common genes and DNA. The V and J calls shown here were made by TCRdb, not taken from the authors' results. In this sample the table shows 300,000 to 400,000 distinct CDR3 sequences, roughly a fifth of which occur a single time. The ten largest clones take up under 55% of the sample.

Between the V and J ends, shortened by 8 bases and 1 base respectively, the junction contains 14 bases. CDR1 and CDR2 are read off the germline V gene as MDHEN and SYDVKM. The CDR3, cysteine through phenylalanine, is 14 amino acids long. CDR3 DNA only is kept here, 42 bases in frame from base 1. The data were obtained in a study of T cells in Graves' hyperthyroidism and ophthalmopathy (dated by TCRdb to about 2019). The study in broad terms: Peripheral blood was collected at initial diagnosis, before any treatment. The study also compared thyroid tissue and blood T-cell repertoires from a handful of Graves' hyperthyroidism patients. According to the paper, TCR Vbeta CDR3 sequencing was carried out on about 140 peripheral blood samples, which came from 40 to 45 ophthalmopathy, 80 or so hyperthyroidism and some 17 progressor patients. The 95 to 100 discovery patients were divided at random into training and test sets in a 7:3 ratio. After sampling, hyperthyroidism patients received methimazole starting at 30 mg daily, and ophthalmopathy patients received high-dose intravenous methylprednisolone. TCR V-J signatures able to tell the groups apart were searched for in a discovery cohort of some 97 patients, of whom more than 40 had Graves' ophthalmopathy and roughly 58 had stable Graves' hyperthyroidism. Prospective prediction of ophthalmopathy was tested in an independent validation cohort of fewer than 20 hyperthyroidism patients and around 16 patients who later progressed to ophthalmopathy.

The paper as a whole reports these results and caveats: In validation, the model predicted progression to ophthalmopathy a median of about 5.9 months before onset, with over 60% sensitivity and just under 75% specificity. Most expanded thyroid clonotypes (frequency above 0.001) were also detected in blood, a finding suggesting that blood repertoires may reflect thyroid immune responses. A 13 V-J signature model separated ophthalmopathy from stable hyperthyroidism, with approximately 86% sensitivity and approximately 81% specificity in cross-validation and 80%/75% in testing. No statistical method was used to fix the sample size in advance, and group allocation was not hidden from the investigators.

Material for sequencing was blood. This TCR came from a woman in her fifties or sixties with Graves' hyperthyroidism. This chain is built from TRBV28 and TRBJ1-2, with a tentative D gene TRBD1 over 5 matching bases. The CDR3 sequence is CASGGTGINYGYTF. In nucleotide form, the sequence is TGTGCCAGCGGGGGGACGGGTATTAACTATGGCTACACCTTC.